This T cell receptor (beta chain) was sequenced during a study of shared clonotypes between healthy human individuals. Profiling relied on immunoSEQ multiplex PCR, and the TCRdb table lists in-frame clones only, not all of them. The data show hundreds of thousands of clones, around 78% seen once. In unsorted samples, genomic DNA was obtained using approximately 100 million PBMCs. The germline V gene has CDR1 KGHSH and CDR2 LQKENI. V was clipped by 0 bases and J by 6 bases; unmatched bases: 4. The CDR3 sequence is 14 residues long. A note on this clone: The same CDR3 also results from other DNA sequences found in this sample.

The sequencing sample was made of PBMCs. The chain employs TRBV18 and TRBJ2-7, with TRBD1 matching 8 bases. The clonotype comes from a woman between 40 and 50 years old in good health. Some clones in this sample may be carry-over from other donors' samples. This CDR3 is CASSPPTGVSEQYF. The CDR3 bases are TGTGCCAGCTCACCACCGACAGGGGTGTCCGAGCAGTACTTC.